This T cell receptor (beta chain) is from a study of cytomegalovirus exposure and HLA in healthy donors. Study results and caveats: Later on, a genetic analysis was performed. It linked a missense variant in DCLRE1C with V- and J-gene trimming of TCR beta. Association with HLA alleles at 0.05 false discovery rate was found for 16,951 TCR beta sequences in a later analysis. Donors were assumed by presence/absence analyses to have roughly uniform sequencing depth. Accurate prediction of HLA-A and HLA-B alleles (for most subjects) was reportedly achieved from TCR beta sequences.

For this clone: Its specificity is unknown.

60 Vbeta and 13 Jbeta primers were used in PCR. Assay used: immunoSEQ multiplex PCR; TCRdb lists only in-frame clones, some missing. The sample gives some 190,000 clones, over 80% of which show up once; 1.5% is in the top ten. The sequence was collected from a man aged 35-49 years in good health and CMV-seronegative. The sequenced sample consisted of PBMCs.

The CDR3 bases are TGTGCCACCAGAGGGGTAGCTCCCGAGCAGTACTTC. Translated: CATRGVAPEQYF. The genes are TRBV15 and TRBJ2-7; D is perhaps TRBD1 (5 bases). The CDR3 has 12 amino acids. The germline CDR1 and CDR2 sequences are LNHNV and YYDKDF (reference sequence). Trimming removed 6 bases from V and 6 bases from J, with 12 bases in between.